What follows is one T cell receptor beta chain and its context. The antigen is not known. The data were taken from a study of cytomegalovirus exposure and HLA in healthy donors. Whole-study results and caveats: There was a cluster of highly shared sequence variants that was likely a sequencing artifact. Analysis performed later found more than 15,000 TCR beta sequences associated with HLA alleles at 0.05 false discovery rate. One later analysis reportedly identified an Asian-associated ancestry cluster that showed fewer N-insertions than the roughly 670-donor mean.

The V segment lost 5 bases and the J segment 1 base; nucleotides outside the gene matches: 5. CDR1 MDHEN and CDR2 SYDVKM come from the germline V gene. The CDR3 totals 15 residues. A multiplex PCR was run with 60 Vbeta primers and 13 Jbeta primers. The method was immunoSEQ multiplex PCR; TCRdb's version includes in-frame clones alone and lacks a portion of them. This sample carries 130,000 or so clones, around four fifths of them seen once, and the ten largest clones take 1.1% to 1.5%. The sample consisted of PBMCs. The V and J genes are TRBV28 and TRBJ2-5, with TRBD2 matching over 9 bases. The receptor was derived from a woman in her forties in good health and CMV-seronegative. As DNA, the CDR3 is TGTGCCAGCAGTCGGAGCGGGGGGCTCCAAGAGACCCAGTACTTC. This gives the protein CASSRSGGLQETQYF.